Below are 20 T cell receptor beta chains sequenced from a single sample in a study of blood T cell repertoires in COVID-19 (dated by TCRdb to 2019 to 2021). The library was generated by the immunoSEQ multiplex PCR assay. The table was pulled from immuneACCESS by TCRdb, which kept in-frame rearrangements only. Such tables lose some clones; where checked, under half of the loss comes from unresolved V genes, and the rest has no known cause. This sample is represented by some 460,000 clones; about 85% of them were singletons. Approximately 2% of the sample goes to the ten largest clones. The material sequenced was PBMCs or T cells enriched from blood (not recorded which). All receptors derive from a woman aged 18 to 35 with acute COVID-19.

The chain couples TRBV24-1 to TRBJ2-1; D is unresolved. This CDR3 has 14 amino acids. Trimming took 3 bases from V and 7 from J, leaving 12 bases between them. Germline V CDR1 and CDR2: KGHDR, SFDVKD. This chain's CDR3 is CATSDPYRGNEQFF. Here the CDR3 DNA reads TGTGCCACCAGTGATCCCTATCGTGGTAATGAGCAGTTCTTC.

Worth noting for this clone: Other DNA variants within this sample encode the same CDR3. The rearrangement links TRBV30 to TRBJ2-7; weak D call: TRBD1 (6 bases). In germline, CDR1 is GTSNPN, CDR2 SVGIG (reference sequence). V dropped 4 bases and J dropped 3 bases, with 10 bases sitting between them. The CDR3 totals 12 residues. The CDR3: CAWTTGGYEQYF. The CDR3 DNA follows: TGTGCCTGGACGACAGGTGGCTACGAGCAGTACTTC.

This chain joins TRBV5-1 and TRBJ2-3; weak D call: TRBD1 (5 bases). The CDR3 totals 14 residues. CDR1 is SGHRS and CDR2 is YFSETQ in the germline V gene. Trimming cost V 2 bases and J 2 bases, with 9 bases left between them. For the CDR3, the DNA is TGCGCCAGCAGCTTTGACAGACCCACAGATACGCAGTATTTT. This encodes CASSFDRPTDTQYF.

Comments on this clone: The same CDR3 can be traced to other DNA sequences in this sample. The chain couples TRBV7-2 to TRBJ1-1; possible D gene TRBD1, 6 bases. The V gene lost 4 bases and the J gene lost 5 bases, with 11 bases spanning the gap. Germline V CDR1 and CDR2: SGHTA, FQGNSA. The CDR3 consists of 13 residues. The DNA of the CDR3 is TGTGCCAGCAGCTCACAGGGTGGAACTGAAGCTTTCTTT. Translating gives CASSSQGGTEAFF.

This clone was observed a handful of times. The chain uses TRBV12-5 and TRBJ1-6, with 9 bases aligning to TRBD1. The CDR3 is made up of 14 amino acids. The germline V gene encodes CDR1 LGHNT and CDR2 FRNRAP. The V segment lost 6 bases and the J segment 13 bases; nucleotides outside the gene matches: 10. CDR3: CASGPGTGSDPLHF. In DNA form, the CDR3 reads TGTGCTAGTGGCCCCGGGACAGGGTCTGACCCCCTCCACTTT.

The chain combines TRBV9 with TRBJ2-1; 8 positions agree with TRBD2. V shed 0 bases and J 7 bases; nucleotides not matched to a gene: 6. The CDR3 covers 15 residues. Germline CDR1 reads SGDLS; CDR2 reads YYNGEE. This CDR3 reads CASSVADVAGNEQFF. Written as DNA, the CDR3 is TGTGCCAGCAGCGTAGCTGATGTAGCGGGAAATGAGCAGTTCTTC.

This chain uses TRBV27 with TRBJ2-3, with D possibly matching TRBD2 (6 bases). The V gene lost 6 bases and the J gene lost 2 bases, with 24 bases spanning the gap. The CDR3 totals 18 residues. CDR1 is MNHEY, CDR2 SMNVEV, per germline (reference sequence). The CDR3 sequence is CASRRIGPRRGSTDTQYF. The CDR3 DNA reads TGTGCCAGCAGGCGGATCGGCCCGAGGCGGGGTTCCACAGATACGCAGTATTTT.

CDR3 DNA: TGTGCCAGCAGTGAGACTAGCGGGAGAGGGAGTGAGCAGTTCTTC. Amino acids: CASSETSGRGSEQFF. The chain has TRBV25-1 and TRBJ2-1; 12 nucleotides match TRBD2. The length of the CDR3 is 15 residues. Germline V gene sequence: CDR1 MGHDK, CDR2 SYGVNS. J was trimmed by 9 bases and V by 3 bases; bases with no gene match: 6.

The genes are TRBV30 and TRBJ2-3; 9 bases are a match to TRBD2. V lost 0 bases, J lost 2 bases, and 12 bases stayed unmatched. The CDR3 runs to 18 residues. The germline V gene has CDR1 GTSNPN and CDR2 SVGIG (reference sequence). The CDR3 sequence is CAWSVVGTEREVTDTQYF. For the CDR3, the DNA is TGTGCCTGGAGTGTTGTTGGGACAGAGCGGGAGGTCACAGATACGCAGTATTTT.

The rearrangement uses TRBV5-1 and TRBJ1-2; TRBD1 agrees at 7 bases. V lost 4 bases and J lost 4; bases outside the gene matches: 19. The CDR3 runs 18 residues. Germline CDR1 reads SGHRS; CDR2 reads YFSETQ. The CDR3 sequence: CASSPNRDSRGLLYGYTF. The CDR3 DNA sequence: TGCGCCAGCAGCCCTAACCGGGACAGCCGAGGACTGCTCTATGGCTACACCTTC.

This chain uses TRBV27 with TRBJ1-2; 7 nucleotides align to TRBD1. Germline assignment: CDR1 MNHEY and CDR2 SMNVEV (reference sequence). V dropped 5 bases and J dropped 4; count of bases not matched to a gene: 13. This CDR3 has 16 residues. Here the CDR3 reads CASSTYHSEGAYGYTF. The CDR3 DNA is TGTGCCAGCAGTACATACCACAGTGAGGGGGCCTATGGCTACACCTTC.

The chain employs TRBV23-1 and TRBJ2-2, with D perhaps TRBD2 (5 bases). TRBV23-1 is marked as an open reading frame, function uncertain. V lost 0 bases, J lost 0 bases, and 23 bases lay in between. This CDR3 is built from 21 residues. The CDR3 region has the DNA TGCGCCAGCAGTCAATCTGTGTCCCCTATACGTGGAGGCGCGAACACCGGGGAGCTGTTTTTT. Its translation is CASSQSVSPIRGGANTGELFF.

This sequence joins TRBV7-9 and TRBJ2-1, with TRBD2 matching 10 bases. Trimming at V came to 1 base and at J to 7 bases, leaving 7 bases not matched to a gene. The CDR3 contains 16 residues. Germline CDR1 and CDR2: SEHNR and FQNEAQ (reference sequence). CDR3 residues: CASSLGAGGRGNEQFF. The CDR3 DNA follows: TGTGCCAGCAGCTTAGGAGCGGGGGGGCGAGGTAATGAGCAGTTCTTC.

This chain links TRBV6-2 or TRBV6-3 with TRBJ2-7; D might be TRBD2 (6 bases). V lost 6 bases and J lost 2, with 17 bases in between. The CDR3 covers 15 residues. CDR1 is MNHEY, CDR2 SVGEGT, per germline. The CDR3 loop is CASSSGTLGTYEQYF. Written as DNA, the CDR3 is TGTGCCAGCAGCTCCGGGACTCTGGGCACCTACGAGCAGTACTTC.

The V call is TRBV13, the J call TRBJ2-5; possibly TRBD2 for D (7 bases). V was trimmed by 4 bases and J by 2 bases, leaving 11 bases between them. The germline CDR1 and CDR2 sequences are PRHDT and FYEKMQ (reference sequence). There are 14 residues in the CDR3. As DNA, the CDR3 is TGTGCCAGCAGCTCTGGGGGGGCTCAAGAGACCCAGTACTTC. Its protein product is CASSSGGAQETQYF.

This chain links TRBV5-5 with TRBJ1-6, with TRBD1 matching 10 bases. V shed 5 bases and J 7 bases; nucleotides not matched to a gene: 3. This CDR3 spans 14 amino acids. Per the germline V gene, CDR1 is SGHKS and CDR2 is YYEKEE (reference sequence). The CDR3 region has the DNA TGTGCCAGCAGGTGGACAGGGGGAAATTCACCCCTCCACTTT. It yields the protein CASRWTGGNSPLHF.

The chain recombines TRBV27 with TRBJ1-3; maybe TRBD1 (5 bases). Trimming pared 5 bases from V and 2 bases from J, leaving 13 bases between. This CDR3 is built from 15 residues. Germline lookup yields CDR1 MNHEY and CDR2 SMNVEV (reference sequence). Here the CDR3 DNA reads TGTGCCAGCAGTCCCCGGGGGGGACCTGGAAACACCATATATTTT. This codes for CASSPRGGPGNTIYF.

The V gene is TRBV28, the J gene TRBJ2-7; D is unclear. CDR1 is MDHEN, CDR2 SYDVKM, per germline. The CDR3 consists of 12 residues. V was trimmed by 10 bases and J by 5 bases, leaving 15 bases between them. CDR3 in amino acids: CATYTSPDEQYF. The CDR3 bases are TGTGCCACCTATACCTCCCCGGACGAGCAGTACTTC.

DNA for the CDR3: TGTGCCTGGAGCTTAAATAATTCACCCCTCCACTTT. This encodes CAWSLNNSPLHF. The chain uses TRBV30 and TRBJ1-6; D not certain. The CDR3 contains 12 residues. The ends were cut back, 3 bases at V and 5 bases at J, with 5 bases in the middle. Germline V gene sequence: CDR1 GTSNPN, CDR2 SVGIG (reference sequence).

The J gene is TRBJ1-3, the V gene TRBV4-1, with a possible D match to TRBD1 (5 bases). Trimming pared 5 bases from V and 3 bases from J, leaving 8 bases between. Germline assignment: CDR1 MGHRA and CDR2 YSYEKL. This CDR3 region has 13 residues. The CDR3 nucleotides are TGCGCCAGCAGCGCAGGGTTTGGAAACACCATATATTTT. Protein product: CASSAGFGNTIYF.